Following are 31 T cell receptor beta chains from one sample sequenced in a study of preoperative IRX-2 immunotherapy in early breast cancer. Generated by immunoSEQ multiplex PCR, the TCRdb table keeps only in-frame clones and is missing some. The sample lists approximately 28,000 clones, under 90% occurring once. Indicated treatment: preoperative locoregional IRX-2 cytokine immunotherapy. This specimen was acquired from a patient treated with IRX-2 immunotherapy. All receptors derive from a human donor with breast cancer.

Remarks on this clone: A junction boundary mismatches the germline segment, possibly from a read error. V gene TRBV18 combines with J gene TRBJ1-2; maybe TRBD1 (6 bases). The CDR3 is 15 residues long. CDR1 and CDR2 from the germline V gene are KGHSH and LQKENI. The CDR3 nucleotides are TGTGCCAGCTCTCCACGGGGGGCTGATAACTATGGCTACACCTTC. Amino acid sequence: CASSPRGADNYGYTF.

This chain uses TRBV11-3 with TRBJ1-1; D is perhaps TRBD1 (5 bases). The CDR3 totals 18 residues. Trimming stripped 4 bases from V and 0 bases from J, with 21 bases between. Germline CDR1 is SGHNT and CDR2 is YENEEA. The CDR3 here is CASSSQTGRGSVNTEAFF. The CDR3 DNA reads TGTGCCAGCAGCTCTCAGACGGGGAGGGGAAGCGTGAACACTGAAGCTTTCTTT.

The rearrangement uses TRBV18 and TRBJ2-7, with TRBD1 identical over 10 bases. The germline V gene has CDR1 KGHSH and CDR2 LQKENI. The CDR3 covers 15 residues. V trimming: 6 bases; J trimming: 1 base; junction bases outside the gene matches: 6. The CDR3 coding sequence is TGTGCCAGCTCTCGGGGGGACAGGGGATCCTACGAGCAGTACTTC. Protein: CASSRGDRGSYEQYF.

On this clone: At one end the junction does not follow the germline gene, possibly because of a read error. V usage is TRBV6-8 and J usage is TRBJ1-1, with no clear D. CDR1 is MNHGY, CDR2 SAAAGT, per germline. CDR3 size: 14 residues. This chain's CDR3 is CTSSLRVANTEAFF. The DNA of the CDR3 is TGTACCAGCAGTCTGAGGGTGGCGAACACTGAAGCTTTCTTT.

The chain uses TRBV12-5 and TRBJ2-7, with D tentatively TRBD1 (6 bases). The CDR3 runs to 13 residues. Deletions cut 7 bases from V and 4 bases from J, with 14 bases between. From germline, CDR1 is LGHNT and CDR2 FRNRAP. CDR3 protein: CASATDSNYEQYF. The CDR3 coding sequence is TGTGCTAGTGCTACGGACAGCAATTACGAGCAGTACTTC.

In its sample, this clone was seen a few times. A junction boundary mismatches the germline segment, possibly from a read error. The chain joins TRBV6-8 to TRBJ2-7; D could derive from TRBD1 or TRBD2 (5 bases each). The germline CDR1 and CDR2 sequences are MNHGY and SAAAGT. The CDR3 has 14 residues. The CDR3 loop reads CAISGAGSLLGQYF. For the CDR3, the DNA is TGTGCCATCAGTGGGGCGGGTAGCCTCCTCGGGCAGTACTTC.

J is TRBJ2-1 and V is TRBV16; D possibly uses TRBD1 or TRBD2 (5 bases each). This CDR3 contains 15 residues. Germline V gene data show CDR1 as KGHSY and CDR2 as FQNENV. Trimming took off 2 bases at V and 5 bases at J, with 13 bases between the two ends. The CDR3 sequence: CASSQVYGADNEQFF. The CDR3 coding sequence is TGTGCCAGCAGCCAAGTCTACGGGGCGGACAATGAGCAGTTCTTC. The whole variable domain, filled in from reference TRBV16 and TRBJ2-1, reads GEEVAQTPKHLVRGEGQKAKLYCAPIKGHSYVFWYQQVLKNEFKFLISFQNENVFDETGMPKERFSAKCLPNSPCSLEIQATKLEDSAVYFCASSQVYGADNEQFFGPGTRLTVL.

V usage is TRBV10-3 and J usage is TRBJ1-2, with 9 bases that match TRBD1. Germline-derived CDR1 and CDR2 are ENHRY and SYGVKD. The CDR3 sequence is 17 residues long. After removal of 0 bases from V and 3 bases from J, the junction contained 8 bases not matched to a gene. CDR3 sequence reads: CAISESRAGTGHYGYTF. CDR3 DNA sequence: TGTGCCATCAGTGAGTCACGGGCCGGGACAGGGCACTATGGCTACACCTTC.

V is TRBV28 and J is TRBJ1-2; D is undetermined. Germline V gene data show CDR1 as MDHEN and CDR2 as SYDVKM. CDR3 length: 15 residues. V lost 5 bases and J lost 4, with 17 bases in between. CDR3 residues: CASSPNVGWSYGYTF. As DNA, the CDR3 is TGTGCCAGCAGTCCCAATGTGGGTTGGAGCTATGGCTACACCTTC.

This rearrangement joins TRBV11-3 to TRBJ2-7, with D uncertain. CDR1 is SGHNT, CDR2 YENEEA, per germline. V shed 3 bases and J shed 4 bases, with 16 bases lying between them. The CDR3 runs 15 residues. As DNA, the CDR3 is TGTGCCAGCAGCTTGGCGAACGTTTTTGGTTACGAGCAGTACTTC. Its translation: CASSLANVFGYEQYF.

CDR3 amino acids: CASSYIWQPANTGELFF. The CDR3 nucleotides read TGTGCCAGCAGTTACATTTGGCAGCCCGCGAACACCGGGGAGCTGTTTTTT. The gene calls are TRBV6-8 and TRBJ2-2; D remains ambiguous. The CDR3 totals 17 residues. Trimming took off 2 bases at V and 0 bases at J, with 13 bases between the two ends. Germline V CDR1 and CDR2: MNHGY, SAAAGT.

The rearrangement uses TRBV19 and TRBJ1-5; tentative D call: TRBD1 (5 bases). CDR3 length: 16 residues. The germline V gene encodes CDR1 LNHDA and CDR2 SQIVND (reference sequence). The germline V and J ends were trimmed by 2 bases and 7 bases, with 18 bases remaining between them. The CDR3 sequence is CASSIKSREEGQPQHF. In nucleotides, the CDR3 is TGTGCCAGTAGTATAAAGTCCAGGGAAGAAGGACAGCCCCAGCATTTT.

J is TRBJ1-1 and V is TRBV19; weak D call: TRBD1 (5 bases). Trimming left V 3 bases short and J 5 bases short, with 13 bases between. Germline V gene sequence: CDR1 LNHDA, CDR2 SQIVND (reference sequence). The CDR3 spans 14 residues. CDR3 region: CASSIGQGGTEAFF. In DNA form, the CDR3 reads TGTGCCAGTAGTATTGGGCAGGGTGGAACTGAAGCTTTCTTT.

The genes are TRBV18 and TRBJ2-2; either TRBD1 or TRBD2 may supply D (5 bases each). Trimming stripped 3 bases from V and 3 bases from J, with 8 bases between. The CDR3 totals 14 residues. Germline V gene data show CDR1 as KGHSH and CDR2 as LQKENI. The CDR3: CASSPRDDTGELFF. The CDR3 coding sequence is TGTGCCAGCTCACCCAGGGACGACACCGGGGAGCTGTTTTTT. The variable domain in full, with the rest retrieved from reference TRBV18 and TRBJ2-2, is NAGVMQNPRHLVRRRGQEARLRCSPMKGHSHVYWYRQLPEEGLKFMVYLQKENIIDESGMPKERFSAEFPKEGPSILRIQQVVRGDSAAYFCASSPRDDTGELFFGEGSRLTVL.

The J gene is TRBJ1-6, the V gene TRBV19; no clear D. V dropped 6 bases and J dropped 5 bases, with 11 bases sitting between them. CDR3 length equals 14 residues. Germline-derived CDR1 and CDR2 are LNHDA and SQIVND (reference sequence). The CDR3 loop is CASSKTKNNSPLHF. The DNA of the CDR3 is TGTGCCAGTAGCAAGACAAAGAATAATTCACCCCTCCACTTT.

The V and J genes are TRBV6-8 and TRBJ2-7, with TRBD1 as a possible D gene (6 bases). The germline V gene encodes CDR1 MNHGY and CDR2 SAAAGT. The germline V and J ends were trimmed by 4 bases and 6 bases, with 13 bases remaining between them. The CDR3 is 13 amino acids. This CDR3 is CASSLLGAGEQYF. CDR3 DNA: TGTGCCAGCAGTTTACTGGGGGCGGGCGAGCAGTACTTC.

This sequence joins TRBV11-3 and TRBJ2-7, with 7 bases matching TRBD1. Germline CDR1 is SGHNT and CDR2 is YENEEA. J was trimmed by 4 bases and V by 1 base; bases with no gene match: 4. The CDR3 extends over 14 amino acids. The CDR3 sequence: CASSLGIQGYEQYF. The CDR3 DNA reads as TGTGCCAGCAGCTTAGGCATACAGGGGTACGAGCAGTACTTC.

This chain links TRBV9 with TRBJ2-2, with D uncertain. In germline, CDR1 is SGDLS, CDR2 YYNGEE. Trimming removed 7 bases from V and 2 bases from J, with 15 bases in between. The CDR3 contains 15 residues. The CDR3 DNA is TGTGCCAGCGGCCCCCGAGCAGATAACACCGGGGAGCTGTTTTTT. Translated: CASGPRADNTGELFF. Drawing the rest from reference TRBV9 and TRBJ2-2, the complete variable domain is DSGVTQTPKHLITATGQRVTLRCSPRSGDLSVYWYQQSLDQGLQFLIQYYNGEERAKGNILERFSAQQFPDLHSELNLSSLELGDSALYFCASGPRADNTGELFFGEGSRLTVL.

The chain is built from TRBV30 and TRBJ2-7; D perhaps matches TRBD2 (6 bases). The CDR3 is 12 residues long. V was cut by 0 bases and J by 6 bases, with 9 bases left in between. Germline assignment: CDR1 GTSNPN and CDR2 SVGIG (reference sequence). CDR3 nucleotides: TGTGCCTGGAGTGTATTGGGGGGCGAGCAGTACTTC. Its protein is CAWSVLGGEQYF.

The chain uses TRBV5-1 and TRBJ2-1, with TRBD2 matching over 7 bases. Germline V gene lookup returns CDR1 SGHRS and CDR2 YFSETQ. This CDR3 contains 15 residues. V trimming: 4 bases; J trimming: 8 bases; junction bases outside the gene matches: 12. The CDR3 sequence is CASSPFAGEGDEQFF. The DNA for the CDR3 is TGCGCCAGCAGCCCCTTCGCGGGAGAAGGGGATGAGCAGTTCTTC.

The chain is built from TRBV18 and TRBJ2-7; D is uncertain. Germline V gene lookup returns CDR1 KGHSH and CDR2 LQKENI. V gave up 5 bases and J gave up 4 bases, with 18 bases separating them. The CDR3 covers 15 residues. In DNA, the CDR3 is TGTGCCAGCTCAGCCGAGAGGTCGATGGGATACGAGCAGTACTTC. It translates to CASSAERSMGYEQYF.

J is TRBJ1-2 and V is TRBV18, with D perhaps TRBD1 (6 bases). Germline V CDR1 and CDR2: KGHSH, LQKENI. The CDR3 is 16 amino acids. The V and J ends lost 3 bases and 0 bases respectively, with 14 bases between them. Here the CDR3 DNA reads TGTGCCAGCTCACCCTTGGCAGGGGAGTCTAACTATGGCTACACCTTC. This codes for CASSPLAGESNYGYTF.

The rearrangement joins TRBV14 to TRBJ1-4; D gene uncertain. Germline CDR1 SGHDN, CDR2 FVKESK. The CDR3 covers 16 residues. V was shortened by 2 bases and J by 6 bases, with 16 bases between the two germline ends. In DNA, the CDR3 is TGTGCCAGCAGCCAACCACGACACGCCGGAGATGAAAAACTGTTTTTT. It yields the protein CASSQPRHAGDEKLFF.

The V call is TRBV30, the J call TRBJ1-3; the D is unclear. Germline CDR1 and CDR2: GTSNPN and SVGIG (reference sequence). The CDR3 sequence is 14 residues long. Trimming shortened V by 6 bases and J by 0 bases, and 12 bases separated the two germline ends. The chain's CDR3 is CACPGWGSGNTIYF. The CDR3 DNA is TGTGCCTGCCCGGGTTGGGGCTCTGGAAACACCATATATTTT.

V usage is TRBV6-8 and J usage is TRBJ2-7; maybe TRBD1 (5 bases). Trimming cost V 8 bases and J 2 bases, with 13 bases left between them. Looked up from germline, CDR1 is MNHGY and CDR2 is SAAAGT. CDR3 length: 13 residues. The DNA for the CDR3 is TGTGCCAGCGGCGACAGTCCCACCTACGAGCAGTACTTC. Translated: CASGDSPTYEQYF.

The V gene is TRBV11-3, the J gene TRBJ2-2; no firm D call. Germline CDR1 reads SGHNT; CDR2 reads YENEEA. This CDR3 has 14 residues. V dropped 0 bases and J dropped 6 bases, with 8 bases sitting between them. The CDR3 here is CASSLDSSAGELFF. The CDR3 DNA reads as TGTGCCAGCAGCTTAGACAGTAGTGCCGGGGAGCTGTTTTTT. Full variable domain (rest looked up from reference TRBV11-3 and TRBJ2-2): EAGVVQSPRYKIIEKKQPVAFWCNPISGHNTLYWYLQNLGQGPELLIRYENEEAVDDSQLPKDRFSAERLKGVDSTLKIQPAELGDSAVYLCASSLDSSAGELFFGEGSRLTVL.

This chain uses TRBV6-8 with TRBJ2-7; TRBD1 agrees at 10 bases. The CDR3 is 15 amino acids. Germline V gives CDR1 MNHGY, CDR2 SAAAGT. With 10 bases clipped from V and 5 bases from J, the junction kept 14 bases outside the gene matches. CDR3 region: CAISSPGQGFHEQYF. The CDR3 bases are TGTGCCATCAGCTCCCCGGGACAGGGGTTCCACGAGCAGTACTTC.

In its sample, this clone was seen once. The rearrangement uses TRBV6-8 and TRBJ2-7; the D call may be TRBD1 or TRBD2 (5 bases each). Germline loops: CDR1 MNHGY, CDR2 SAAAGT. Trimming removed 5 bases at V and 7 bases at J, with 18 bases between. The CDR3 covers 14 residues. The CDR3 DNA reads as TGTGCCAGCAGTAACCGGGACGGTGCAACAGAGCAGTACTTC. Translated: CASSNRDGATEQYF.

The J gene is TRBJ2-7, the V gene TRBV6-8, with D maybe TRBD2 (5 bases). Per germline, CDR1 MNHGY and CDR2 SAAAGT. The CDR3 consists of 14 residues. V was trimmed by 5 bases and J by 4 bases, leaving 15 bases between them. CDR3 residues: CASSRTAGSYEQYF. The CDR3 nucleotides read TGTGCCAGCAGTAGGACTGCGGGTTCTTACGAGCAGTACTTC.

The rearrangement joins TRBV6-8 to TRBJ2-7; D is unresolved. CDR1 MNHGY and CDR2 SAAAGT come from the germline V gene. V shed 5 bases and J shed 0 bases, with 8 bases lying between them. The CDR3 is 13 residues long. The CDR3 coding sequence is TGTGCCAGCAGTCCCCCAGTCTCCTACGAGCAGTACTTC. Translated: CASSPPVSYEQYF.

V gene TRBV19 combines with J gene TRBJ1-5; no clear D gene. V was shortened by 0 bases and J by 1 base, with 16 bases between the two germline ends. The CDR3 loop spans 18 amino acids. Germline CDR1 LNHDA, CDR2 SQIVND (reference sequence). The CDR3 region is CASSIEVGGERSNQPQHF. The CDR3, as DNA: TGTGCCAGTAGTATAGAGGTAGGCGGGGAGCGAAGCAATCAGCCCCAGCATTTT.